This note documents a single T cell receptor beta chain sequence. As yet, its antigen is unknown. V lost 1 base and J 1 base, leaving 7 bases between the germline ends. This CDR3 has 14 amino acids. Germline V CDR1 and CDR2: SGHRS, YFSETQ. The data are from a study of T cell responses to AZD1222 COVID-19 vaccine. Regarding the study as a whole: After the peak T cell response, and only then, were repertoires sampled. Seropositive status at baseline applied to only five or six AZD1222 recipients. Close to half of spike-specific TCRs reportedly recognize unmutated variant regions.

Repertoires were generated with immunoSEQ multiplex PCR, while TCRdb's copy carries only in-frame clones and drops some. The table includes just over 15,000 clones, roughly 90% detected once. Second doses at about 4 or about 12 weeks were pooled. This sequence originates from an adult who received the AZD1222 COVID-19 vaccine. J is TRBJ2-3 and V is TRBV5-1; unclear D gene. Sequencing was performed on peripheral blood, taken 28 days after the second AZD1222 dose. CDR3 in DNA: TGCGCCAGCAGCTTGTGGTCAGGCACAGATACGCAGTATTTT. It translates to CASSLWSGTDTQYF.